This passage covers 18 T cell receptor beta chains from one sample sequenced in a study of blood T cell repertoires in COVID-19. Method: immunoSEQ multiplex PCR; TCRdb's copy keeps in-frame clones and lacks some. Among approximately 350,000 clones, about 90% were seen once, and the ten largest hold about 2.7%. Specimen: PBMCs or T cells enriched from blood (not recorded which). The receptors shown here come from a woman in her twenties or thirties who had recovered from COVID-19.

CDR3 nucleotide sequence: TGTGCCAGTAGTATCCGGGGGCAGCCCCAGCATTTT. Translating gives CASSIRGQPQHF. The chain employs TRBV19 and TRBJ1-5; tentatively, D is TRBD1 (5 bases). Germline V gene sequence: CDR1 LNHDA, CDR2 SQIVND (reference sequence). V dropped 3 bases and J dropped 7 bases, with 7 bases sitting between them. CDR3 length: 12 residues.

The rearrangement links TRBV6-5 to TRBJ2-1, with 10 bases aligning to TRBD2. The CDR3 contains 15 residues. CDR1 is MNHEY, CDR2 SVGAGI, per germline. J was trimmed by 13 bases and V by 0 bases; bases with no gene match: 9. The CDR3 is CASSYSPSGGGYQFF. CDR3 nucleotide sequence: TGTGCCAGCAGTTACTCGCCTAGCGGGGGAGGTTATCAGTTCTTC.

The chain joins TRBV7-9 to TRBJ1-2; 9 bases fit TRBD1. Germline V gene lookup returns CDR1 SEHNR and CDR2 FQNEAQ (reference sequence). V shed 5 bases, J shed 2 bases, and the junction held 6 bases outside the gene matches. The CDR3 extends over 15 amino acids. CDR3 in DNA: TGTGCCAGCAGCGACACAGGGGGCCCCAACTATGGCTACACCTTC. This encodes CASSDTGGPNYGYTF.

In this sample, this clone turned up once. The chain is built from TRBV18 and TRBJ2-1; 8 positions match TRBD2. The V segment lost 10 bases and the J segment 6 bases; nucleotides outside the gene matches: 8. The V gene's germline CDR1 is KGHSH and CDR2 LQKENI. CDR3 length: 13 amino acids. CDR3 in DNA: TGTGCCACCTCGGGAGGGATTGTCAATGAGCAGTTCTTC. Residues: CATSGGIVNEQFF. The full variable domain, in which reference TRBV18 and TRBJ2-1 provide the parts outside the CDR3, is NAGVMQNPRHLVRRRGQEARLRCSPMKGHSHVYWYRQLPEEGLKFMVYLQKENIIDESGMPKERFSAEFPKEGPSILRIQQVVRGDSAAYFCATSGGIVNEQFFGPGTRLTVL.

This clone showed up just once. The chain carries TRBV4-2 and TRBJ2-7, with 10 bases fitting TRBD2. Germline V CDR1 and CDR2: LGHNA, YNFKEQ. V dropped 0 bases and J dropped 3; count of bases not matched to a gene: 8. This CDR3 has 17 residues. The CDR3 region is CASSQDAPLAGDYEQYF. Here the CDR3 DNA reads TGTGCCAGCAGCCAAGATGCTCCCCTAGCGGGAGACTACGAGCAGTACTTC.

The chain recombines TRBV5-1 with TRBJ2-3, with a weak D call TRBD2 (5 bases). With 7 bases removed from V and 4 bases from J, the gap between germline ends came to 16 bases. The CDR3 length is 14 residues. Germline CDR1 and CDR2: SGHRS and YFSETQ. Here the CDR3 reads CASHPALEADTQYF. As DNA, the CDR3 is TGCGCCAGCCACCCAGCGCTGGAGGCAGATACGCAGTATTTT.

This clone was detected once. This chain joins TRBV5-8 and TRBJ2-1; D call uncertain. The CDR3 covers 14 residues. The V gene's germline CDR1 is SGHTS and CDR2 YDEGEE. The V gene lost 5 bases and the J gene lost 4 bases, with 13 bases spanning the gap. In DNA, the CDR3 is TGTGCCAGCAGTTATGATATTAGTTACAATGAGCAGTTCTTC. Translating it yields CASSYDISYNEQFF.

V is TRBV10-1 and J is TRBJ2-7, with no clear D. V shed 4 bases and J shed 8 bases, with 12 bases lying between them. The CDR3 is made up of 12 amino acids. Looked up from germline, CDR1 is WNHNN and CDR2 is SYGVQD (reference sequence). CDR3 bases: TGCGCCAGCAGTGTGGAGACGGATAAGCAGTACTTC. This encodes CASSVETDKQYF.

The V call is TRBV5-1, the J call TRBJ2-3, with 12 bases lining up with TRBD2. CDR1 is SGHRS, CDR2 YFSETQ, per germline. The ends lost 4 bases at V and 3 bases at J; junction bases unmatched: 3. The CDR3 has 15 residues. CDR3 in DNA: TGCGCCAGCAGCGGGCTAGCGGGGGGGACAGATACGCAGTATTTT. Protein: CASSGLAGGTDTQYF. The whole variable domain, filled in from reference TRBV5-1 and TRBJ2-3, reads KAGVTQTPRYLIKTRGQQVTLSCSPISGHRSVSWYQQTPGQGLQFLFEYFSETQRNKGNFPGRFSGRQFSNSRSEMNVSTLELGDSALYLCASSGLAGGTDTQYFGPGTRLTVL.

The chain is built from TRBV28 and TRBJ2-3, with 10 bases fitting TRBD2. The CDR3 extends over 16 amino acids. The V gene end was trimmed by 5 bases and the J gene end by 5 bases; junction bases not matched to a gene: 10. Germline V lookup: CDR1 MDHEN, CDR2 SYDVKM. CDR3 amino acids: CASSVPSSGSVDTQYF. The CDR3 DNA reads TGTGCCAGCAGTGTACCGTCTAGCGGGAGTGTAGATACGCAGTATTTT.

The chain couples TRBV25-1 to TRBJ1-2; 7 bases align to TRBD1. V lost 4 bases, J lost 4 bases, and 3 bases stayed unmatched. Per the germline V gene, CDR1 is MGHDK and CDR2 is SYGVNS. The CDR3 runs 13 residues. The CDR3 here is CASSAQGPYGYTF. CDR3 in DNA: TGTGCCAGCAGTGCACAGGGGCCCTATGGCTACACCTTC.

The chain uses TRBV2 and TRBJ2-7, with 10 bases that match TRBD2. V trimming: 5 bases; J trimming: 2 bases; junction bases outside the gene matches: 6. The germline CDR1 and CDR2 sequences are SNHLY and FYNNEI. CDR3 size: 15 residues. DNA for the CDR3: TGTGCCAGCAGTCGAGGGACTAGCGTTGCCTACGAGCAGTACTTC. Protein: CASSRGTSVAYEQYF. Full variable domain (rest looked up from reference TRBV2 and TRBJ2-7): EPEVTQTPSHQVTQMGQEVILRCVPISNHLYFYWYRQILGQKVEFLVSFYNNEISEKSEIFDDQFSVERPDGSNFTLKIRSTKLEDSAMYFCASSRGTSVAYEQYFGPGTRLTVT.

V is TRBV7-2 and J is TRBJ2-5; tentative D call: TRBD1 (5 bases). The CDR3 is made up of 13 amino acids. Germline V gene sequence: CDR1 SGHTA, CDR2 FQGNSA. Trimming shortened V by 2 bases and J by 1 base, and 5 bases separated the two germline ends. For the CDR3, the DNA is TGTGCCAGCAGCTTAAGGGGCCAAGAGACCCAGTACTTC. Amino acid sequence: CASSLRGQETQYF.

The CDR3 DNA reads TGTGCCAAAGACCTACCCGCGGGCTCCTACAATGAGCAGTTCTTC. It is translated as CAKDLPAGSYNEQFF. The chain has TRBV2 and TRBJ2-1; D possibly corresponds to TRBD2 (5 bases). The V gene's germline CDR1 is SNHLY and CDR2 FYNNEI. The CDR3 runs to 15 residues. The V end lost 10 bases, the J end lost 0 bases, and 16 bases lay between the germline ends. Supplemented by reference TRBV2 and TRBJ2-1, the full variable domain reads EPEVTQTPSHQVTQMGQEVILRCVPISNHLYFYWYRQILGQKVEFLVSFYNNEISEKSEIFDDQFSVERPDGSNFTLKIRSTKLEDSAMYFCAKDLPAGSYNEQFFGPGTRLTVL.

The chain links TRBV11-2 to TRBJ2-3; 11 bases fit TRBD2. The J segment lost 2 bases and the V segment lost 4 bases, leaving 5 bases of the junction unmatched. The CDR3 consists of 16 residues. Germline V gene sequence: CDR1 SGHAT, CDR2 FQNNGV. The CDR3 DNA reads TGTGCCAGCAGCTCCCTAGCGGGGGGCCACACAGATACGCAGTATTTT. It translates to CASSSLAGGHTDTQYF.

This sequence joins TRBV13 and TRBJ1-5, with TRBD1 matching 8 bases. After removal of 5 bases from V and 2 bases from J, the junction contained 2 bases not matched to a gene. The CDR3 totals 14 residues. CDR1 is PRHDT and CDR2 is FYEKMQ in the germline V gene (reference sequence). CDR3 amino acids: CASSMGQGNQPQHF. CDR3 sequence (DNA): TGTGCCAGCAGCATGGGACAGGGCAATCAGCCCCAGCATTTT.

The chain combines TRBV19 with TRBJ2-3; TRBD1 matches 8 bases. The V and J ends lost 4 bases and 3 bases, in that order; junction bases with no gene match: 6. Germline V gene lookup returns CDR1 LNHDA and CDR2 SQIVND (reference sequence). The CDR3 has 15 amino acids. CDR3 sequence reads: CASSRRTGLTDTQYF. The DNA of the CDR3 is TGTGCCAGTAGTAGGCGGACAGGGTTAACAGATACGCAGTATTTT.

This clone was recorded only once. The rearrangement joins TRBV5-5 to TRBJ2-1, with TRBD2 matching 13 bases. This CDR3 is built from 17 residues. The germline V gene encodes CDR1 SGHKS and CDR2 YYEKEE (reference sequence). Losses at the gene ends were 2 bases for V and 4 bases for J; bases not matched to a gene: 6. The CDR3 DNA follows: TGTGCCAGCAGCTTACTAGCGGGAGGGCCTTGGTACAATGAGCAGTTCTTC. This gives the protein CASSLLAGGPWYNEQFF. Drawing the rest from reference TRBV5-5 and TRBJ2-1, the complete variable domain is DAGVTQSPTHLIKTRGQQVTLRCSPISGHKSVSWYQQVLGQGPQFIFQYYEKEERGRGNFPDRFSARQFPNYSSELNVNALLLGDSALYLCASSLLAGGPWYNEQFFGPGTRLTVL.